This is a list of T cell receptor beta chains from one sample in a study of blood T cell repertoires in COVID-19. Sequencing used immunoSEQ multiplex PCR; TCRdb keeps in-frame clones, though not all of them. Of 200,000 or so clones listed, roughly 84% are singletons. Source material: peripheral blood. These receptor sequences come from an elderly woman with COVID-19, enrolled during active disease. CDR3s include the opening cysteine and the closing phenylalanine or tryptophan. A D gene is named only where the DNA matches it firmly. Clone size is not always given. Where it is, it says once, few, many or a class for expanded clones.

d_call	v_call	clone_size	j_call	cdr3_aa	cdr3_nt
TRBD2	TRBV6-6	-	TRBJ2-7	CASSYSFSGAYEQYF	TGTGCCAGCAGTTACTCGTTTAGCGGGGCCTACGAGCAGTACTTC
TRBD1	TRBV4-3	-	TRBJ2-7	CASSNRDRGYEQYF	TGCGCCAGCAGCAACCGGGACAGGGGCTACGAGCAGTACTTC
-	TRBV5-1	-	TRBJ1-2	CASSLGQVFKNYGYTF	TGCGCCAGCAGCTTGGGACAGGTCTTTAAGAACTATGGCTACACCTTC
-	TRBV18	-	TRBJ1-2	CASSPSQGNYGYTF	TGTGCCAGCTCACCAAGCCAGGGGAACTATGGCTACACCTTC
-	TRBV30	-	TRBJ1-2	CAWTWGEGGYTF	TGTGCCTGGACTTGGGGGGAGGGGGGCTACACCTTC
-	TRBV18	-	TRBJ1-1	CASSPPLTGQNTEAFF	TGTGCCAGCTCACCACCGTTGACAGGTCAGAACACTGAAGCTTTCTTT
TRBD1	TRBV6-6	-	TRBJ1-4	CASSWTGNYNEKLFF	TGTGCCAGCAGTTGGACAGGGAATTATAATGAAAAACTGTTTTTT
TRBD1	TRBV10-1	-	TRBJ2-1	CASSESGGKVTGDNEQFF	TGCGCCAGCAGTGAGTCCGGAGGTAAGGTGACAGGGGATAATGAGCAGTTCTTC
TRBD1	TRBV7-2	-	TRBJ1-6	CASSFVWTGHNSPLHF	TGTGCCAGCAGCTTCGTTTGGACAGGCCATAATTCACCCCTCCACTTT
TRBD1	TRBV7-9	few	TRBJ1-2	CASSRQGQGAGGYTF	TGTGCCAGCAGCCGTCAAGGACAGGGGGCCGGCGGCTACACCTTC
-	TRBV9	-	TRBJ1-2	CASSVVSWTEAYGYTF	TGTGCCAGCAGCGTAGTAAGTTGGACAGAGGCCTATGGCTACACCTTC
-	TRBV28	-	TRBJ1-1	CASSLSRQNTEAFF	TGTGCCAGCAGTTTATCCAGGCAGAACACTGAAGCTTTCTTT
-	TRBV11-2	-	TRBJ2-2	CASSLEIFRADTGELFF	TGTGCCAGCAGCTTAGAGATCTTCAGGGCAGACACCGGGGAGCTGTTTTTT
TRBD1	TRBV7-6	-	TRBJ2-3	CASSLETGATDTQYF	TGTGCCAGCAGCCTGGAGACAGGGGCAACAGATACGCAGTATTTT
-	TRBV21-1	-	TRBJ2-3	CASPRRSADTQYF	TGTGCCAGCCCCCGGAGGAGCGCAGATACGCAGTATTTT
-	TRBV28	-	TRBJ1-2	CATGTNYGYTF	TGTGCCACAGGCACTAACTATGGCTACACCTTC
TRBD1	TRBV2	-	TRBJ2-2	CASTSGTGLRSGELFF	TGTGCCAGCACCTCCGGGACAGGGCTACGATCCGGGGAGCTGTTTTTT
TRBD1	TRBV2	-	TRBJ2-2	CASKGQETGELFF	TGTGCCAGCAAGGGACAGGAAACCGGGGAGCTGTTTTTT
TRBD2	TRBV24-1	-	TRBJ2-1	CATSDPTTSVNTNEQFF	TGTGCCACCAGTGACCCCACGACTAGCGTAAACACCAATGAGCAGTTCTTC
-	TRBV5-4	-	TRBJ1-6	CASSLARSSYNSPLHF	TGTGCCAGCAGCTTGGCGAGAAGCTCCTATAATTCACCCCTCCACTTT
-	TRBV10-3	-	TRBJ2-3	CAISRIGDRYTQYF	TGTGCCATCAGCCGAATCGGGGATAGGTATACGCAGTATTTT
-	TRBV7-2	-	TRBJ1-2	CASSLAPTANYGYTF	TGTGCCAGCAGCTTAGCCCCGACAGCTAACTATGGCTACACCTTC
-	TRBV4-1	-	TRBJ2-1	CASSQDRPAVSSYNEQFF	TGCGCCAGCAGCCAAGATCGACCAGCGGTGAGCTCCTACAATGAGCAGTTCTTC
TRBD1	TRBV5-4	-	TRBJ1-1	CASSPRDRTNTEAFF	TGTGCCAGCAGCCCCCGGGACAGGACGAACACTGAAGCTTTCTTT
TRBD1	TRBV30	-	TRBJ2-7	CAWSIAPGTGGGSYEQYF	TGTGCCTGGAGTATTGCCCCGGGGACAGGGGGAGGATCCTACGAGCAGTACTTC
-	TRBV7-3	-	TRBJ2-5	CASSLIAGYQETQYF	TGTGCCAGCAGCTTAATCGCAGGGTACCAAGAGACCCAGTACTTC
TRBD1	TRBV19	few	TRBJ2-5	CASSSGPTGAQYF	TGTGCCAGTAGTTCGGGCCCGACAGGGGCCCAGTACTTC
-	TRBV4-2	-	TRBJ1-6	CASSQVGGPHSPLHF	TGTGCCAGCAGCCAAGTCGGAGGACCGCATTCACCCCTCCACTTT
-	TRBV6-6	-	TRBJ1-6	CASSSAQGSPLHF	TGTGCCAGCAGTTCCGCCCAGGGGTCACCCCTCCACTTT
TRBD1	TRBV5-6	-	TRBJ1-4	CASSLDGQAATNEKLFF	TGTGCCAGCAGCTTGGACGGACAGGCCGCAACTAATGAAAAACTGTTTTTT
TRBD2	TRBV19	-	TRBJ2-5	CASSRGTSGGGETQYF	TGTGCCAGTAGTAGGGGGACTAGCGGGGGCGGGGAGACCCAGTACTTC